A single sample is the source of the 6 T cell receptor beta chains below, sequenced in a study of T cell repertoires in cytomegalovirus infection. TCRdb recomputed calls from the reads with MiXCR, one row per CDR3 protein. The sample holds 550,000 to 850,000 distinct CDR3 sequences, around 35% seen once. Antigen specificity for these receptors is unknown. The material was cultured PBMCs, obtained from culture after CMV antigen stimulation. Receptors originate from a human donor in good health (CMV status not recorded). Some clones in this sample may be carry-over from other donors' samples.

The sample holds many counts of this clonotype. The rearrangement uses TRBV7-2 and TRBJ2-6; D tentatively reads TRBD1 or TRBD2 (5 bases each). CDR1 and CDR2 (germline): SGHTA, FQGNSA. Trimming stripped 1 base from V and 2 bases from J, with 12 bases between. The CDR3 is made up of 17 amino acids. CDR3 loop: CASSLVGGLTGANVLTF. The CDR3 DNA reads TGTGCCAGCAGCTTAGTTGGGGGATTGACTGGGGCCAACGTCCTGACTTTC.

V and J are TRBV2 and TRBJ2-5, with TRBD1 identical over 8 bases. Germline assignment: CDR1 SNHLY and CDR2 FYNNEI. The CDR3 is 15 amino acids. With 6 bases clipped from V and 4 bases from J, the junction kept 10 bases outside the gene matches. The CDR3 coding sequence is TGTGCCAGCAGCGTACTACAGGGGGTAGGAGAGACCCAGTACTTC. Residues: CASSVLQGVGETQYF.

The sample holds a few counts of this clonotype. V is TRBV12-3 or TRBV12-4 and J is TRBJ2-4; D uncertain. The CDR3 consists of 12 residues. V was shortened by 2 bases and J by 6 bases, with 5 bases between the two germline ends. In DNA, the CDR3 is TGTGCCAGCAGTTTACTCGGAAACATTCAGTACTTC. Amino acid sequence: CASSLLGNIQYF.

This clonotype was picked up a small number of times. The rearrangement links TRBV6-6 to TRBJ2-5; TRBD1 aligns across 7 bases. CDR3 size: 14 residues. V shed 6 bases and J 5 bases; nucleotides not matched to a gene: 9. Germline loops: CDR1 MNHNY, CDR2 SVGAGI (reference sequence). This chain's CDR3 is CASRPTGQRETQYF. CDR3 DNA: TGTGCCAGCAGGCCGACAGGGCAGAGGGAGACCCAGTACTTC.

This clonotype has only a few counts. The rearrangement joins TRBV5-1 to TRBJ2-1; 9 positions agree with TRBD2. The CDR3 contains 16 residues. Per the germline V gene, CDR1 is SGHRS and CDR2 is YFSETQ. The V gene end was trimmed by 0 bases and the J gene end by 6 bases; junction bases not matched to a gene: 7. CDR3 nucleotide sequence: TGCGCCAGCAGCTTGGCCGGCGGGGGGGCGAGCAATGAGCAGTTCTTC. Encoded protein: CASSLAGGGASNEQFF.

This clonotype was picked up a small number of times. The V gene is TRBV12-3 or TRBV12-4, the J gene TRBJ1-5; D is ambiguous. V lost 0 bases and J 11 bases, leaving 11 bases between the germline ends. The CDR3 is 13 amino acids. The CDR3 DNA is TGTGCCAGCAGTTTAGCGGGTGTTCGGTCCCAGCATTTT. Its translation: CASSLAGVRSQHF.